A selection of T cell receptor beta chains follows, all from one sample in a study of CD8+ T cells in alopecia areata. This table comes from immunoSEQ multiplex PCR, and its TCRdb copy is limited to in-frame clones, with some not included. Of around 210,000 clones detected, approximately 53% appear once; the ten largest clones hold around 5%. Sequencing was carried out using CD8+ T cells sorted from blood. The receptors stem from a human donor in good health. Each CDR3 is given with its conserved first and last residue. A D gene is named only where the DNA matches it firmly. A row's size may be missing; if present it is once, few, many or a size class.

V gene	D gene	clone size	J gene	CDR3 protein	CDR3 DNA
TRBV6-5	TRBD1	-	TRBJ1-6	CASSPTGGLNSPLHF	TGTGCCAGCAGTCCTACAGGGGGCCTCAATTCACCCCTCCACTTT
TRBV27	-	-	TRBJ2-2	CASSSNTGELFF	TGTGCCAGCAGTTCCAACACCGGGGAGCTGTTTTTT
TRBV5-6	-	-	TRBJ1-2	CASSLERTENYGYTF	TGTGCCAGCAGCTTGGAGAGGACAGAAAACTATGGCTACACCTTC
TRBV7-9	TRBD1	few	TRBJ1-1	CASSFGGTGEAFF	TGTGCCAGCAGCTTCGGCGGGACAGGGGAAGCTTTCTTT
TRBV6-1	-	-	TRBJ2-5	CASKGGAAQYF	TGTGCCAGCAAGGGGGGAGCAGCCCAGTACTTC
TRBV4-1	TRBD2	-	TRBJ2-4	CASSPSSGEAKNIQYF	TGCGCCAGCAGCCCATCTAGCGGGGAAGCCAAAAACATTCAGTACTTC
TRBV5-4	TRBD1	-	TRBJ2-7	CASSFGTGAYEQYF	TGTGCCAGCAGCTTCGGGACAGGGGCCTACGAGCAGTACTTC
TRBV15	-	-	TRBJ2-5	CATSRERDYQGETQYF	TGTGCCACCAGCAGAGAGAGGGACTACCAGGGGGAGACCCAGTACTTC
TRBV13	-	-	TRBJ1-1	CASSLGVGYTEAFF	TGTGCCAGCAGCTTAGGGGTGGGTTACACTGAAGCTTTCTTT
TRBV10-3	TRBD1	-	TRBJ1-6	CAIRGTGNSPLHF	TGTGCCATCAGGGGGACAGGGAATTCACCCCTCCACTTT
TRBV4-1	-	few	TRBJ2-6	CASSQEYGEGANVLTF	TGCGCCAGCAGCCAAGAGTACGGGGAGGGGGCCAACGTCCTGACTTTC
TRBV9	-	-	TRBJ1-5	CASSRGSQGNQPQHF	TGTGCCAGCAGTAGGGGTTCCCAGGGCAATCAGCCCCAGCATTTT
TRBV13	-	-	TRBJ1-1	CASSLVGGNTEAFF	TGTGCCAGCAGCTTAGTCGGGGGAAACACTGAAGCTTTCTTT
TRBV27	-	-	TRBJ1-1	CASSFPGQNTEAFF	TGTGCCAGCAGTTTTCCGGGACAGAACACTGAAGCTTTCTTT
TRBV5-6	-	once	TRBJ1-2	CASSLDPKSYTF	TGTGCCAGCAGCTTGGATCCCAAGAGCTACACCTTC
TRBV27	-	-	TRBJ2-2	CASSRWANTGELFF	TGTGCCAGCAGTCGCTGGGCGAACACCGGGGAGCTGTTTTTT
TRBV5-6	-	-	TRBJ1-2	CASSLRSFRDHDGYTF	TGTGCCAGCAGCTTGCGATCCTTCAGGGATCACGATGGCTACACCTTC
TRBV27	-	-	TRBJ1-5	CASSLSANQPQHF	TGTGCCAGCAGTTTATCAGCCAATCAGCCCCAGCATTTT
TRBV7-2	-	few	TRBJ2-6	CASSLATASGANVLTF	TGTGCCAGCAGCTTAGCGACAGCCTCTGGGGCCAACGTCCTGACTTTC
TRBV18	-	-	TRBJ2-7	CASSPMGGDKPRNYEQYF	TGTGCCAGCTCACCCATGGGAGGGGACAAACCACGAAACTACGAGCAGTACTTC
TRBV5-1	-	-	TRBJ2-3	CASSEGLGGTDTQYF	TGCGCCAGCAGCGAAGGACTTGGGGGCACAGATACGCAGTATTTT
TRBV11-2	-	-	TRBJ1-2	CASSNGISYGYTF	TGTGCCAGCAGCAACGGGATTTCCTATGGCTACACCTTC
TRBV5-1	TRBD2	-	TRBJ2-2	CASSPHSSGRNTGELFF	TGCGCCAGCAGCCCCCATTCTAGCGGCCGGAACACCGGGGAGCTGTTTTTT
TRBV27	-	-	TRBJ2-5	CASLRALQETQYF	TGTGCCAGTCTTAGGGCCCTCCAAGAGACCCAGTACTTC